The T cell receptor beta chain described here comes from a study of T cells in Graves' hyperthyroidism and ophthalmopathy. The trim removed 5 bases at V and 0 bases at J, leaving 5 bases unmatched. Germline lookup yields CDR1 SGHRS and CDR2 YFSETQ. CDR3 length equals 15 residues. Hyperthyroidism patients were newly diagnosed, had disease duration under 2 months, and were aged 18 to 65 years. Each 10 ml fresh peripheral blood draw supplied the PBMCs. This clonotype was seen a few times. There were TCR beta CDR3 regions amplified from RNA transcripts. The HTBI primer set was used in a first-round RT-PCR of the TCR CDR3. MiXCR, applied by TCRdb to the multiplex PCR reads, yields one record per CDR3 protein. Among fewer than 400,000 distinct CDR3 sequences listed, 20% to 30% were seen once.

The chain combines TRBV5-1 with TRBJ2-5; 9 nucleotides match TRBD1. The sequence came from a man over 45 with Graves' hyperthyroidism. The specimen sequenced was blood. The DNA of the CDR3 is TGCGCCAGCAGAATACGGACAGGGGACCAAGAGACCCAGTACTTC. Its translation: CASRIRTGDQETQYF.